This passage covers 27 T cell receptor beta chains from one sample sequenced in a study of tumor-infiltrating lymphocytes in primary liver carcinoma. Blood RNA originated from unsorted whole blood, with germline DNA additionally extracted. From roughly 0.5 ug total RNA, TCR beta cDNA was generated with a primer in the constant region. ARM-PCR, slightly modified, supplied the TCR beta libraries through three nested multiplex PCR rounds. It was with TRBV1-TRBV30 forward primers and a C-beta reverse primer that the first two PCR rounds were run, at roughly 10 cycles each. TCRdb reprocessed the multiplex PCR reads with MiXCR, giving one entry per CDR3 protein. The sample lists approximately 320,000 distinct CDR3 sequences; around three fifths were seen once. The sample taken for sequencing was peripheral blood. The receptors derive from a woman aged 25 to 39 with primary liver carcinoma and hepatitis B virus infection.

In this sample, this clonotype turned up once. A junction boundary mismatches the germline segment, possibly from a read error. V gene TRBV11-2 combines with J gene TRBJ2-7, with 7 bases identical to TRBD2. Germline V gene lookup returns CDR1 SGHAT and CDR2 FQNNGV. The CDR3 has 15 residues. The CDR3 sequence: CASRKASGVSYEQHF. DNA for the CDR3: TGTGCCAGCCGGAAGGCGAGCGGGGTATCCTACGAACAGCACTTC.

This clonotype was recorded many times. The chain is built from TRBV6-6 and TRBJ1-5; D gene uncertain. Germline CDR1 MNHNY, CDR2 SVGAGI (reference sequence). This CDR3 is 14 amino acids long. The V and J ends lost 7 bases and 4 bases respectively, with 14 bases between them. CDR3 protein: CASIRGDSNQPQHF. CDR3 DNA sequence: TGTGCCAGCATTCGTGGGGATTCAAATCAGCCCCAGCATTTT.

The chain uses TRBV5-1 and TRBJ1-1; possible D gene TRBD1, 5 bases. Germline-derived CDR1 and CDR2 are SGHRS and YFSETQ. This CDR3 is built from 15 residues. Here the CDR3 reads CGSPRGSRANTEAFF. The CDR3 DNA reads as TGCGGCAGTCCGCGGGGCAGCCGGGCGAACACTGAAGCTTTCTTT. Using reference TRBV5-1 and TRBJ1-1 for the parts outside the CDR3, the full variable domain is KAGVTQTPRYLIKTRGQQVTLSCSPISGHRSVSWYQQTPGQGLQFLFEYFSETQRNKGNFPGRFSGRQFSNSRSEMNVSTLELGDSALYLCGSPRGSRANTEAFFGQGTRLTVV.

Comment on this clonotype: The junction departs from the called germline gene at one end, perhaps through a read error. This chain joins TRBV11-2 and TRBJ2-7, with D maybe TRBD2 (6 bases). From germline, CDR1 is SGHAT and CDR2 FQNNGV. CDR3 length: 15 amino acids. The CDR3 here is CTSRAPGLTLHEQYF. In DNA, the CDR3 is TGTACCAGCAGGGCACCGGGACTTACACTCCATGAGCAGTACTTC.

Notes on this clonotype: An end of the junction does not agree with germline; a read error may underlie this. CDR3 DNA: TGCAGTGTTGTTCAGGGAAGAGGCAGGGGACCATTGAGCTCCTACAATGAGCAGTTCTTC. Its protein is CSVVQGRGRGPLSSYNEQFF. V and J are TRBV29-1 and TRBJ2-1; D perhaps matches TRBD1 (6 bases). CDR1 is SQVTM, CDR2 ANQGSEA, per germline. The CDR3 covers 20 residues.

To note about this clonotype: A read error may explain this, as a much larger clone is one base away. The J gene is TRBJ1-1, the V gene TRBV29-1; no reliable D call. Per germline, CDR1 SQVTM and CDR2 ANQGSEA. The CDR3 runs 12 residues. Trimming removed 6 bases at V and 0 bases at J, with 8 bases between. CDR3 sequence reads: CSVRCMNTEAFF. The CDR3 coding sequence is TGCAGCGTCAGGTGCATGAACACTGAAGCTTTCTTT.

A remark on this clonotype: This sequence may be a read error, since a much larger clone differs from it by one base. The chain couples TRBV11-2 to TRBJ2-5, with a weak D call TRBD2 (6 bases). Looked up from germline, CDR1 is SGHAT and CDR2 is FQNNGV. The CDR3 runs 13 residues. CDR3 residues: CASSSGLQGTQYF. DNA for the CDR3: TGTGCCAGCAGCTCGGGACTTCAAGGGACCCAGTACTTC.

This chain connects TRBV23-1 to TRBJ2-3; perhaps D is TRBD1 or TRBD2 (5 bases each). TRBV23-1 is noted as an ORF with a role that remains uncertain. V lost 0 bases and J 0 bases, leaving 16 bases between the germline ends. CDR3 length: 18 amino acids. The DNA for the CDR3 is TGCGCCAGCAGTCAATCACCCGGGGCGGATTCTAGCACAGATACGCAGTATTTT. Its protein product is CASSQSPGADSSTDTQYF.

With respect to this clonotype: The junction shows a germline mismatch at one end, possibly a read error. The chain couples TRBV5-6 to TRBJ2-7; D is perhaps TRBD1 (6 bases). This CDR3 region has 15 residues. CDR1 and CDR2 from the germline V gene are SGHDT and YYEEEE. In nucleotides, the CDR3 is TGTGCCAGCAGCTTGAGGGGGATTAAGTCCTACGAGCGGTACTTC. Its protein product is CASSLRGIKSYERYF.

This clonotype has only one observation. CDR3 protein: CASSVAGGSQETQYF. The CDR3 region has the DNA TGTGCCAGCAGCGTGGCGGGGGGCTCTCAAGAGACCCAGTACTTC. V is TRBV9 and J is TRBJ2-5; 8 nucleotides line up with TRBD2. The CDR3 length is 15 residues. V lost 2 bases, J lost 2 bases, and 5 bases stayed unmatched. CDR1 is SGDLS and CDR2 is YYNGEE in the germline V gene.

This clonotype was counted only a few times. The CDR3 sequence is CASSESGVSTDTQYF. The CDR3 DNA is TGTGCCAGCAGTGAATCAGGGGTGAGCACAGATACGCAGTATTTT. V gene TRBV6-1 combines with J gene TRBJ2-3; D might be TRBD1 (6 bases). V was clipped by 2 bases and J by 0 bases, with 9 bases between them. CDR1 MNHNS and CDR2 SASEGT come from the germline V gene. The CDR3 is 15 residues long.

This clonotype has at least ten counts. CDR3: CASSFLEEAFF. For the CDR3, the DNA is TGTGCCAGCAGTTTTTTAGAGGAAGCTTTCTTT. The chain has TRBV12-3 or TRBV12-4 and TRBJ1-1; D gene uncertain. The V and J ends lost 3 bases and 8 bases respectively, with 7 bases between them. The CDR3 length is 11 residues.

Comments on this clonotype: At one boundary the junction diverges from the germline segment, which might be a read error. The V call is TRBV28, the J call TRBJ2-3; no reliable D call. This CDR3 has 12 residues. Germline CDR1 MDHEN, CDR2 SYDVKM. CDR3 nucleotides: TGCGCCAGCAGTTTATGGGCGATGGCGCAGTATTTT. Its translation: CASSLWAMAQYF.

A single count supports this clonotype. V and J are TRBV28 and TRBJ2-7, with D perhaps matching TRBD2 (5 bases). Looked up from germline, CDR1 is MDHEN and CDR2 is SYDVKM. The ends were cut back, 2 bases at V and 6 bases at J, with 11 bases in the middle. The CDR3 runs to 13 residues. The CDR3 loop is CASSLIGSGEQYF. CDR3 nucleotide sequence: TGTGCCAGCAGTTTAATAGGGAGTGGCGAGCAGTACTTC.

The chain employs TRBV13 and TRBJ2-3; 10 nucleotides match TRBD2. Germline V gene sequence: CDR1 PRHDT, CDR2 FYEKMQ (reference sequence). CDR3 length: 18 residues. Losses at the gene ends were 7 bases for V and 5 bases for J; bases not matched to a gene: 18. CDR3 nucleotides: TGTGCCAGCACCACCACCGATCGAAGCGGGAGGGAGGTAGATACGCAGTATTTT. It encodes CASTTTDRSGREVDTQYF.

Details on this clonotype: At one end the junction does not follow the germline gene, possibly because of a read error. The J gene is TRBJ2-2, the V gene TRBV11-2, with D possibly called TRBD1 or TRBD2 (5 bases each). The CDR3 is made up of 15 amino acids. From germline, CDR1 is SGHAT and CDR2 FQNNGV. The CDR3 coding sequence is TGTGCCAGCAGGGATCGGACAAAGAACACCGGGGAACTGTTTTTT. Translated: CASRDRTKNTGELFF.

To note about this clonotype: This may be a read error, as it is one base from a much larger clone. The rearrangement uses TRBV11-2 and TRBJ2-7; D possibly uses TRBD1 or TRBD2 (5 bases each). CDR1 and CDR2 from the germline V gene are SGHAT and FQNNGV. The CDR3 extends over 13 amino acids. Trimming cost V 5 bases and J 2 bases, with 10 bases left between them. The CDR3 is CASSTGAAYEQYF. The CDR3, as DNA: TGTGCCAGCAGCACCGGGGCAGCCTACGAGCAGTACTTC.

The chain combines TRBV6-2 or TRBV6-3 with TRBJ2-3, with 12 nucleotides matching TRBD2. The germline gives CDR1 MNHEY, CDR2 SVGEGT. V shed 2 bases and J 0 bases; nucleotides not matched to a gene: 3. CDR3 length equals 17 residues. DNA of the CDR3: TGTGCCAGCAGTTACAGGACTAGCGGGGCTAGCACAGATACGCAGTATTTT. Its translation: CASSYRTSGASTDTQYF.

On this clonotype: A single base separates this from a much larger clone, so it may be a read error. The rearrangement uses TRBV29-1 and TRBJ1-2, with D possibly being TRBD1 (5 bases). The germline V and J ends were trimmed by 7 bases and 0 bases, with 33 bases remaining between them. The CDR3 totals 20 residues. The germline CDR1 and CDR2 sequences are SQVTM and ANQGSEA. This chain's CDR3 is CSARGIVETETYTSNYGYTF. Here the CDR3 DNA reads TGCAGCGCACGAGGTATTGTAGAGACAGAAACCTACACATCTAACTATGGCTACACCTTC.

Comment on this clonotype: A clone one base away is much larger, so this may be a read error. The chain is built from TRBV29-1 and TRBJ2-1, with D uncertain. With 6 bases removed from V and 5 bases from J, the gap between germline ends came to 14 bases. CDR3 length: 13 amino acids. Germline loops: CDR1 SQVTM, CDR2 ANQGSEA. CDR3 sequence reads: CSVDAPANNEQFF. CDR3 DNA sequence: TGCAGCGTCGACGCACCAGCTAACAATGAGCAGTTCTTC.

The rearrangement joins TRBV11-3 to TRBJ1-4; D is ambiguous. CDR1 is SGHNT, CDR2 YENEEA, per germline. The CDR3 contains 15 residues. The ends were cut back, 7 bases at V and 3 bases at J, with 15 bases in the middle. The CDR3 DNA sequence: TGTGCCAGCACCCTACAGACTTGGCCTAATGAAAAACTGTTTTTT. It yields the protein CASTLQTWPNEKLFF.

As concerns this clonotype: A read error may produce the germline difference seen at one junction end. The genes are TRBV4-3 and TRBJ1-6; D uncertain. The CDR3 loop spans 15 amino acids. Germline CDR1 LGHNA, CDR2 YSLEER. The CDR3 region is CASSQDSAINPPLHF. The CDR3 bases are TGCGCCAGCAGCCAAGATAGTGCAATTAATCCACCCCTCCACTTT.

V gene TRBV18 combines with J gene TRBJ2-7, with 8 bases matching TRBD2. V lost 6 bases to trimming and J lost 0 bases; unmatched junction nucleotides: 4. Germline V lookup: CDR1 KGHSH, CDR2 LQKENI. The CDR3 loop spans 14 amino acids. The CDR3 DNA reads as TGTGCCAGCTCGGAGCGGGGGAGCTCCTACGAGCAGTACTTC. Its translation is CASSERGSSYEQYF.

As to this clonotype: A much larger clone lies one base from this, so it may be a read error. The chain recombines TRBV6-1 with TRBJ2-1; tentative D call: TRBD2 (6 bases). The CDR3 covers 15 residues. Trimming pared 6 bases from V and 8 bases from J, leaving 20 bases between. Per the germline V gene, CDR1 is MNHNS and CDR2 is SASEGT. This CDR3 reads CASRHTTRGLDEQFF. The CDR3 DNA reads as TGTGCCAGCAGGCACACGACTAGGGGCCTCGATGAGCAGTTCTTC.

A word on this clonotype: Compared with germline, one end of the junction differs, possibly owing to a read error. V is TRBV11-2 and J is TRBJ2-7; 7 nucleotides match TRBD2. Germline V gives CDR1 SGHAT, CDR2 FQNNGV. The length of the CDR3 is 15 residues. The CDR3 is CASSLEVGGPYEQYF. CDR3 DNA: TGTGCCAGCAGCTTAGAAGTGGGAGGGCCCTACGAGCAGTATTTC.

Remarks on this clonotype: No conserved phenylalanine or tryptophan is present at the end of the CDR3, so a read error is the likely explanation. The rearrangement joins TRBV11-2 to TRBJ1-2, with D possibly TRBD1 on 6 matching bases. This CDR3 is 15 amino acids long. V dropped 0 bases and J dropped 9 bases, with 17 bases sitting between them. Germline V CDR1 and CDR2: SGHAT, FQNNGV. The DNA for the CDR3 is TGTGCCAGCAGCTTAGAGGTGACGGGGGCGGATTGCTACACCTCC. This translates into CASSLEVTGADCYTS.

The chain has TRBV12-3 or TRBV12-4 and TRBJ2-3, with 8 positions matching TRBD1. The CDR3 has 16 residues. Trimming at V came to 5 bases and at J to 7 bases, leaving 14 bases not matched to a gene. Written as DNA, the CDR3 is TGTGCCAGCAGTCCGAGGGGCAGGGGGCTAACATATACGCAGTATTTT. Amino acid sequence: CASSPRGRGLTYTQYF.